This T cell receptor (beta chain) comes out of a study of T-cell reconstitution after alpha-beta-depleted transplantation in children. This clonotype has more than one count but fewer than ten. Preparation of the TCRbeta library used unique molecular identifiers. TCRdb reprocessed the PCR reads via MiXCR and lists one record per CDR3 protein. The profile covers hundreds of thousands of distinct CDR3 sequences, with approximately 16% appearing a single time and about 1.1% taken by the ten largest. The CDR3 is 17 residues long. The V segment lost 6 bases and the J segment 2 bases; nucleotides outside the gene matches: 10. Per germline, CDR1 DFQATT and CDR2 SNEGSKA (reference sequence).

This chain joins TRBV20-1 and TRBJ2-1; TRBD2 matches 13 bases. The sequencing here drew on PBMCs from the stem cell graft donor, taken from the stem cell graft. The TCR was taken from a human donor who donated a stem cell graft to a child with acute myeloid leukemia. Here the CDR3 reads CSANTGTSGAAYNEQFF. In DNA form, the CDR3 reads TGCAGTGCCAACACCGGGACTAGCGGGGCGGCCTACAATGAGCAGTTCTTC.